The present entry profiles one T cell receptor beta chain with its context. It lacks a known antigen. This sequence may be a read error, since a much larger clone differs from it by one base. The data derive from a study of read filtering for tumor transcriptome and immune sequencing (dated by TCRdb to 2020 to 2021). With regard to the full study: The cohort was composed of some 16 male and more than twelve female patients, with a mean age of around 66 years and an age range of roughly 40 to 85. After DNase treatment, whole-transcriptome libraries were prepared with the TruSeq RNA Access Library Prep Kit. Per sample, about 3.5 to 11 million TCR-region mapped reads were obtained with IR-seq, compared with only 85 to 1273 with RNA-seq. As a main aim, a read-filtering strategy for immune repertoire data was addressed, with the specific question being whether clonotypes supported by a single read should be removed. By revised international staging, roughly 8 patients were R-ISS I, under 20 were R-ISS II and more than five were R-ISS III. Using the same bone marrow samples, the study compared TCR repertoires obtained by targeted immune repertoire sequencing with those obtained by bulk whole-transcriptome sequencing. What the study reported, not specific to this receptor: The sorted CD138-negative fraction was composed of a mixed bone marrow immune population rather than of purified T cells. The correlation between IR-seq and RNA-seq shared clonotype proportions was increased by removal of single-read clonotypes. Compared with RNA-seq, IR-seq captured clonotypes at much higher depth and more reliably, and a smaller IR-seq throughput was enough to identify most shared clonotypes. Single-read clonotypes made up approximately 79% of clonotypes but only about 4% of total reads in IR-seq, compared with about 77% of clonotypes and 35% to 45% of reads in RNA-seq.

In the germline V gene, CDR1 corresponds to MGHRA and CDR2 to YSYEKL. From the cysteine through the phenylalanine, the CDR3 covers 16 amino acids. Of the read, only the CDR3 DNA is kept; its 48 bases are in frame from base 1. Every patient had bone marrow sampled at the time of active disease. Ficoll-Hypaque density gradient centrifugation was used to isolate bone marrow mononuclear cells. To remove myeloma plasma cells, the cells were labeled with CD138 magnetic microbeads on a MACS separator, and CD138-negative cells were then collected by negative selection. Flow cytometry with CD138 antibodies on an Attune NxT was used to check how pure the isolated cells were. TRIzol reagent was used to extract total RNA, which was then quantified with a NanoDrop spectrophotometer. For each patient, the CD138-negative bone marrow sample underwent paired RNA-seq and IR-seq. The Immunoverse kit was used to build TCR libraries from 400 ng RNA, with molecular barcoded adaptors covering alpha/delta and beta/gamma chains. TCR library preparation used the same RNA that was used for transcriptome sequencing. Sequencing of the TCR libraries was done on an Illumina HiSeq 4000 with 2 x 150 cycles. The study's processing was this. MiXCR aligned TCR reads to human V, D, J and C references and assembled the aligned reads into CDR3 clonotypes, with quality filtering and error correction included. Clonotype counts and gene usage diversity were analyzed with the tcR package in R. Raw mapping reads were checked after the RNA-seq reads had been mapped by STAR aligner version 2.5.3a onto the human GRCh37 genome. To test how sequencing depth affected the clonotypes detected, IR-seq fastq files were randomly downsampled with Seqtk 1.3. TCRdb itself trimmed the public reads at Q25 with fastp, ran MiXCR and retained productive beta chains. Every entry covers one CDR3 protein and lists the most common genes and DNA from its rows. None of the V and J calls come from the authors' own analysis; TCRdb made them. The sample records tens of thousands of distinct CDR3 sequences, around 18% of which are singletons. The ten largest make up over 13% of the sample.

In this chain, TRBV4-1 is recombined with TRBJ2-5, with 9 middle bases fitting TRBD2. This clonotype originated in a donor aged 40 or older with multiple myeloma. Material for sequencing was a population of CD138-negative cells sorted from bone marrow. The cell subset or site tag for this specimen amounts to: bone marrow mononuclear cells depleted of CD138+ plasma/myeloma cells by negative magnetic selection. The sequenced DNA is TGCGGCAGCAGCCGACTAGGCGGGAGGGCGGTAGAGACCCAGTACTTC. It encodes CGSSRLGGRAVETQYF.